Presented here are 29 T cell receptor beta chains from one specimen sequenced in a study of blood T cell repertoires in COVID-19. Profiled with immunoSEQ multiplex PCR; TCRdb holds only in-frame clones, not every one. Of roughly 330,000 clones in the sample, around nine tenths are singletons; the top ten hold less than 6.5%. Sequenced sample: PBMCs or T cells enriched from blood (not recorded which). Receptor source: a man between 25 and 39 years old who had recovered from COVID-19.

The chain has TRBV7-9 and TRBJ2-2; a weak D match, TRBD2 (6 bases). The germline V and J ends were trimmed by 5 bases and 0 bases, with 16 bases remaining between them. Germline lookup yields CDR1 SEHNR and CDR2 FQNEAQ (reference sequence). The CDR3 totals 17 residues. The CDR3 DNA reads TGTGCCAGCAGCCGACCCTTTGGCGGGACGAACACCGGGGAGCTGTTTTTT. Translation gives CASSRPFGGTNTGELFF. Full variable domain (remainder filled in from reference TRBV7-9 and TRBJ2-2): DTGVSQNPRHKITKRGQNVTFRCDPISEHNRLYWYRQTLGQGPEFLTYFQNEAQLEKSRLLSDRFSAERPKGSFSTLEIQRTEQGDSAMYLCASSRPFGGTNTGELFFGEGSRLTVL.

This chain connects TRBV5-1 to TRBJ1-2; 10 nucleotides match TRBD1. CDR3 length: 15 amino acids. V gave up 4 bases and J gave up 7 bases; unmatched junction bases: 10. Germline values: CDR1 SGHRS, CDR2 YFSETQ. The CDR3 spells CASSIPGQGSFGYTF. In nucleotides, the CDR3 is TGCGCCAGCAGCATTCCGGGACAGGGGTCATTTGGCTACACCTTC.

This clone was observed a single time. The CDR3 is CASSPRQGDTEAFF. The CDR3, as DNA: TGTGCCAGCAGCCCTCGACAGGGAGACACTGAAGCTTTCTTT. The chain links TRBV7-8 to TRBJ1-1; 7 positions match TRBD1. V trimming: 5 bases; J trimming: 3 bases; junction bases outside the gene matches: 6. This CDR3 region has 14 residues. Germline V gene sequence: CDR1 SGHVS, CDR2 FQNEAQ.

This chain connects TRBV29-1 to TRBJ1-2, with 9 bases identical to TRBD1. J was trimmed by 2 bases and V by 6 bases; bases with no gene match: 1. The CDR3 length is 12 residues. Germline CDR1 reads SQVTM; CDR2 reads ANQGSEA. CDR3 residues: CSVGTGNYGYTF. CDR3 DNA: TGCAGCGTCGGGACAGGGAACTATGGCTACACCTTC. Using reference TRBV29-1 and TRBJ1-2 for the parts outside the CDR3, the full variable domain is SAVISQKPSRDICQRGTSLTIQCQVDSQVTMMFWYRQQPGQSLTLIATANQGSEATYESGFVIDKFPISRPNLTFSTLTVSNMSPEDSSIYLCSVGTGNYGYTFGSGTRLTVV.

The CDR3 bases are TGTGCCAGTAGTATGGGACTATTCACAGATACGCAGTATTTT. Translating it yields CASSMGLFTDTQYF. The chain joins TRBV19 to TRBJ2-3; 7 bases align to TRBD2. The V and J ends lost 3 bases and 2 bases, in that order; junction bases with no gene match: 2. The CDR3 has 14 amino acids. CDR1 is LNHDA and CDR2 is SQIVND in the germline V gene (reference sequence).

This chain links TRBV12-5 with TRBJ2-7; D gene unclear. Deletions cut 0 bases from V and 2 bases from J, with 14 bases between. Germline CDR1 LGHNT, CDR2 FRNRAP. The length of the CDR3 is 16 residues. The DNA of the CDR3 is TGTGCTAGTGGTTTGGTACTGAGGCTAGAAACCTACGAGCAGTACTTC. Its protein is CASGLVLRLETYEQYF.

This sequence joins TRBV11-3 and TRBJ2-3; no clear D. Per germline, CDR1 SGHNT and CDR2 YENEEA. The V end lost 1 base, the J end lost 0 bases, and 8 bases lay between the germline ends. The CDR3 sequence is 15 residues long. CDR3 DNA: TGTGCCAGCAGCTTAGGAGGTGGGAGCACAGATACGCAGTATTTT. It codes for CASSLGGGSTDTQYF.

The chain employs TRBV7-3 and TRBJ2-7; D unresolved. V was pared by 3 bases and J by 0 bases, with 12 bases between. CDR1 and CDR2 (germline): SGHTA, FQGTGA. The CDR3 totals 15 residues. CDR3 residues: CASSFYGSLSYEQYF. The CDR3 bases are TGTGCCAGCAGCTTTTACGGGTCTCTCTCCTACGAGCAGTACTTC.

The chain combines TRBV27 with TRBJ2-4; possible D gene TRBD2, 6 bases. Trimming removed 6 bases at V and 7 bases at J, with 16 bases between. The CDR3 is made up of 14 amino acids. Germline V gene data show CDR1 as MNHEY and CDR2 as SMNVEV (reference sequence). CDR3 loop: CASSSTWGDNIQYF. DNA of the CDR3: TGTGCCAGCAGCTCCACTTGGGGGGACAACATTCAGTACTTC.

The chain carries TRBV5-1 and TRBJ2-3; the D gene is possibly TRBD2 (5 bases). The CDR3 sequence is 14 residues long. The germline gives CDR1 SGHRS, CDR2 YFSETQ. Trimming left V 3 bases short and J 3 bases short, with 11 bases between. For the CDR3, the DNA is TGCGCCAGCAGCTCGCGCCCGGGGACAGATACGCAGTATTTT. Amino acid sequence: CASSSRPGTDTQYF.

The table lists this clone with a count of one. This sequence joins TRBV2 and TRBJ2-1; 11 bases map to TRBD2. CDR3 length: 15 amino acids. Germline V gene lookup returns CDR1 SNHLY and CDR2 FYNNEI. Trimming took 1 base from V and 8 from J; bases not matched to a gene: 4. CDR3: CASSEGLAGIHEQFF. As DNA, the CDR3 is TGTGCCAGCAGTGAAGGACTAGCGGGAATCCATGAGCAGTTCTTC. The variable domain in full, completed from reference TRBV2 and TRBJ2-1, reads EPEVTQTPSHQVTQMGQEVILRCVPISNHLYFYWYRQILGQKVEFLVSFYNNEISEKSEIFDDQFSVERPDGSNFTLKIRSTKLEDSAMYFCASSEGLAGIHEQFFGPGTRLTVL.

This chain joins TRBV6-5 and TRBJ2-7; D not certain. Trimming removed 0 bases from V and 2 bases from J, with 14 bases in between. This CDR3 spans 16 amino acids. Looked up from germline, CDR1 is MNHEY and CDR2 is SVGAGI. The CDR3 region is CASSYSTGIGAYEQYF. The CDR3, as DNA: TGTGCCAGCAGTTACTCGACCGGTATAGGAGCCTACGAGCAGTACTTC.

CDR3 loop: CSGRTSGADNEQFF. For the CDR3, the DNA is TGCAGCGGCAGGACTAGCGGGGCTGACAATGAGCAGTTCTTC. The genes are TRBV29-1 and TRBJ2-1, with 12 bases aligning to TRBD2. Germline CDR1 SQVTM, CDR2 ANQGSEA. The CDR3 runs 14 residues. The V and J ends lost 7 bases and 5 bases, in that order; junction bases with no gene match: 6.

The V call is TRBV5-6, the J call TRBJ1-1, with D unclear. The germline CDR1 and CDR2 sequences are SGHDT and YYEEEE. V shed 1 base and J shed 0 bases, with 4 bases lying between them. The CDR3 sequence is 13 residues long. The CDR3 is CASSLTVNTEAFF. Here the CDR3 DNA reads TGTGCCAGCAGCTTGACAGTGAACACTGAAGCTTTCTTT.

Regarding this clone: The same CDR3 is also encoded by other DNA sequences in this sample. This chain uses TRBV4-1 with TRBJ2-7, with D possibly matching TRBD2 (6 bases). The V gene lost 1 base and the J gene lost 4 bases, with 11 bases spanning the gap. Per germline, CDR1 MGHRA and CDR2 YSYEKL. The CDR3 loop spans 14 amino acids. CDR3 residues: CASSQAPGTYEQYF. For the CDR3, the DNA is TGCGCCAGCAGCCAAGCCCCGGGGACTTACGAGCAGTACTTC.

The chain carries TRBV7-9 and TRBJ2-2, with D maybe TRBD1 (5 bases). Germline lookup yields CDR1 SEHNR and CDR2 FQNEAQ (reference sequence). Trimming took off 2 bases at V and 1 base at J, with 8 bases between the two ends. This CDR3 region has 15 residues. DNA of the CDR3: TGTGCCAGCAGCTTATTGGGGCAGAACACCGGGGAGCTGTTTTTT. It translates to CASSLLGQNTGELFF. The variable domain in full, completed from reference TRBV7-9 and TRBJ2-2, reads DTGVSQNPRHKITKRGQNVTFRCDPISEHNRLYWYRQTLGQGPEFLTYFQNEAQLEKSRLLSDRFSAERPKGSFSTLEIQRTEQGDSAMYLCASSLLGQNTGELFFGEGSRLTVL.

The chain carries TRBV2 and TRBJ1-5, with TRBD1 matching over 7 bases. CDR3 size: 15 residues. The V gene end was trimmed by 5 bases and the J gene end by 5 bases; junction bases not matched to a gene: 9. The germline V gene has CDR1 SNHLY and CDR2 FYNNEI. The CDR3 is CASSWDSGLYQPQHF. CDR3 sequence (DNA): TGTGCCAGCAGTTGGGACAGCGGCCTTTATCAGCCCCAGCATTTT.

This rearrangement joins TRBV19 to TRBJ2-3; TRBD2 might be the D (5 bases). The V gene lost 6 bases and the J gene lost 1 base, with 11 bases spanning the gap. In germline, CDR1 is LNHDA, CDR2 SQIVND (reference sequence). CDR3 length: 14 residues. In DNA form, the CDR3 reads TGTGCCAGTAGCCCGGGAATGGGCACAGATACGCAGTATTTT. Protein sequence: CASSPGMGTDTQYF.

This clone was seen only once. The chain joins TRBV5-4 to TRBJ1-1, with 8 bases matching TRBD1. J was trimmed by 0 bases and V by 5 bases; bases with no gene match: 15. Germline V gene sequence: CDR1 SGHNT, CDR2 YYREEE (reference sequence). The CDR3 totals 18 residues. This CDR3 is CASRDRAQPAPLNTEAFF. The CDR3 DNA reads as TGTGCCAGCAGGGACAGGGCCCAACCCGCCCCTTTGAACACTGAAGCTTTCTTT.

The CDR3 protein is CASSVGTGSYGYTF. CDR3 sequence (DNA): TGTGCCAGCAGCGTCGGGACAGGATCCTATGGCTACACCTTC. The chain recombines TRBV9 with TRBJ1-2; the match to TRBD1 covers 8 bases. The CDR3 extends over 14 amino acids. Per the germline V gene, CDR1 is SGDLS and CDR2 is YYNGEE. The ends lost 2 bases at V and 4 bases at J; junction bases unmatched: 4.

Here the CDR3 reads CASSPPPGINQPQHF. CDR3 DNA: TGTGCCAGCTCACCACCCCCAGGGATCAATCAGCCCCAGCATTTT. The V call is TRBV18, the J call TRBJ1-5; possible D gene TRBD1, 5 bases. Germline V lookup: CDR1 KGHSH, CDR2 LQKENI. The CDR3 has 15 amino acids. V was shortened by 0 bases and J by 3 bases, with 9 bases between the two germline ends.

This chain connects TRBV19 to TRBJ1-6; 7 bases map to TRBD1. The CDR3 is 15 residues long. Germline values: CDR1 LNHDA, CDR2 SQIVND (reference sequence). V shed 7 bases and J 5 bases; nucleotides not matched to a gene: 8. The DNA for the CDR3 is TGTGCCAGTACCTCGCAAGGGGGCCATAATTCACCCCTCCACTTT. Translated, it gives CASTSQGGHNSPLHF.

This clone was found once. The chain is built from TRBV19 and TRBJ2-2; D possibly corresponds to TRBD2 (6 bases). V lost 0 bases and J 5 bases, leaving 19 bases between the germline ends. Germline loops: CDR1 LNHDA, CDR2 SQIVND (reference sequence). The CDR3 consists of 18 residues. Here the CDR3 DNA reads TGTGCCAGTAGTATAGATGTGCGGGGTCCTGTAACAACCGGGGAGCTGTTTTTT. It specifies CASSIDVRGPVTTGELFF.

The chain is built from TRBV6-4 and TRBJ1-5; D uncertain. The CDR3 extends over 14 amino acids. CDR1 and CDR2 from the germline V gene are MRHNA and SNTAGT. The V and J ends lost 0 bases and 6 bases respectively, with 9 bases between them. In nucleotides, the CDR3 is TGTGCCAGCAGTGACTCGAATGAGGGTCAGCCCCAGCATTTT. The encoded protein is CASSDSNEGQPQHF.

The V and J genes are TRBV5-4 and TRBJ1-4, with D tentatively TRBD1 (6 bases). CDR3 length equals 14 residues. V shed 3 bases and J shed 7 bases, with 13 bases lying between them. CDR1 is SGHNT, CDR2 YYREEE, per germline (reference sequence). The CDR3 here is CASSSSNRAEKLFF. DNA of the CDR3: TGTGCCAGCAGCTCGTCAAACAGGGCTGAAAAACTGTTTTTT.

The V gene is TRBV9, the J gene TRBJ2-5; the D is unclear. Germline CDR1 and CDR2: SGDLS and YYNGEE. Trimming took 0 bases from V and 0 from J, leaving 15 bases between them. The CDR3 is made up of 17 amino acids. The CDR3 bases are TGTGCCAGCAGCGTAGCCCAGACTGAACCCAACCAAGAGACCCAGTACTTC. This encodes CASSVAQTEPNQETQYF.

The genes are TRBV12-3 or TRBV12-4 and TRBJ1-3; the match to TRBD1 covers 9 bases. V shed 5 bases and J 8 bases; nucleotides not matched to a gene: 4. CDR3 length: 13 amino acids. CDR3 protein: CASSRTGADTIYF. The CDR3 bases are TGTGCCAGCAGTCGGACAGGGGCGGACACCATATATTTT.

The genes are TRBV6-5 and TRBJ2-1; TRBD2 matches 10 bases. The CDR3 spans 15 residues. CDR1 is MNHEY and CDR2 is SVGAGI in the germline V gene. V dropped 5 bases and J dropped 2; count of bases not matched to a gene: 3. CDR3 DNA: TGTGCCAGCAGTCTCAGCGGGGGGGCCTACAATGAGCAGTTCTTC. Amino acid sequence: CASSLSGGAYNEQFF.

This chain joins TRBV6-2 or TRBV6-3 and TRBJ1-1, with TRBD1 identical over 12 bases. The CDR3 extends over 17 amino acids. Germline V CDR1 and CDR2: MNHEY, SVGEGT. V was clipped by 6 bases and J by 4 bases; unmatched bases: 12. The CDR3 DNA sequence: TGTGCCAGCAGCCCGGGGGGGACAGGGGGCTTTGTCACTGAAGCTTTCTTT. This encodes CASSPGGTGGFVTEAFF.